These T cell receptor beta chains were read from a single sample in a study of blood T cell repertoires in COVID-19. Repertoires were generated with immunoSEQ multiplex PCR, while TCRdb's copy carries only in-frame clones and drops some. This sample has about 300,000 clones, with around 88% found just once. Sequenced input: peripheral blood. The source is a woman younger than 45 with COVID-19, enrolled during active disease. The CDR3 runs from the conserved cysteine through the conserved F or W. The D gene is left open where the match is weak. Size values are once, few and many counts, or a class for expanded clones, and some rows have none.

.,TRBV5-8,.,TRBJ1-2,TGTGCCAGCAGCTTGGCTCCGACAGTTTATGGCTACACCTTC,CASSLAPTVYGYTF
TRBD1,TRBV3-1/TRBV3-2,.,TRBJ1-2,TGTGCCAGCAGCTCCATCGGGACAGGGTTCTATGGCTACACCTTC,CASSSIGTGFYGYTF
.,TRBV6-5,.,TRBJ1-6,TGTGCCAGCAGACTAGATAATTCACCCCTCCACTTT,CASRLDNSPLHF
TRBD2,TRBV18,.,TRBJ2-3,TGTGCCAGCTCACCAGTTGGGAGGGCAGATACGCAGTATTTT,CASSPVGRADTQYF
.,TRBV19,.,TRBJ1-5,TGTGCCAGTAGTGCCCAGGGAAATCAGCCCCAGCATTTT,CASSAQGNQPQHF
.,TRBV7-9,.,TRBJ1-1,TGTGCCAGCAGAACGGGCAGGGCTTTGGGCACTGAAGCTTTCTTT,CASRTGRALGTEAFF
TRBD1,TRBV18,.,TRBJ1-1,TGTGCCAGCTCACCCTTAACCGGGACAGGGGGTGCTGAAGCTTTCTTT,CASSPLTGTGGAEAFF
TRBD1,TRBV2,once,TRBJ2-7,TGTGCCAGCAGTGGCACAGACAGGGGGCTGGGGGAGCAGTACTTC,CASSGTDRGLGEQYF
.,TRBV29-1,.,TRBJ1-1,TGCGGAGCACAGAACACTGAAGCTTTCTTT,CGAQNTEAFF
TRBD1,TRBV6-5,.,TRBJ2-7,TGTGCCACCCGCCCCCAGGGGGAAGGTTCCTACGAGCAGTACTTC,CATRPQGEGSYEQYF
TRBD1,TRBV9,.,TRBJ1-1,TGTGCCAGCAGCGCACAAGGACAGGGGACTGAAGCTTTCTTT,CASSAQGQGTEAFF
.,TRBV27,once,TRBJ1-1,TGTGCCAGCAGCTCGGGACTCCTGAACACTGAAGCTTTCTTT,CASSSGLLNTEAFF
TRBD1,TRBV15,.,TRBJ2-4,TGTGCCACCAGCTTCACTCGGACAGGGGGCAGTGGGTTTAAAAACATTCAGTACTTC,CATSFTRTGGSGFKNIQYF
.,TRBV3-1/TRBV3-2,.,TRBJ1-5,TGTGCCAGCAGCCAATCACACAGCAATCAGCCCCAGCATTTT,CASSQSHSNQPQHF
TRBD1,TRBV14,.,TRBJ1-1,TGTGCCAGCAGCACTCGGGACAGGGGGCAGGACACTGAAGCTTTCTTT,CASSTRDRGQDTEAFF
.,TRBV2,.,TRBJ1-2,TGTGCCAGCAGCGTGACAGCAGTCTATGGCTACACCTTC,CASSVTAVYGYTF
.,TRBV21-1,few,TRBJ1-2,TGTGCCAGCAGCGCCGACAGAAGGATTATTGGGGGCTACACCTTC,CASSADRRIIGGYTF
.,TRBV7-3,.,TRBJ2-2,TGTGCCAGCAGCCTGACGACAGGAATCAACACCGGGGAGCTGTTTTTT,CASSLTTGINTGELFF
TRBD1,TRBV18,.,TRBJ1-1,TGTGCCAGCTCACCACTCGGACAGGGCGACACTGAAGCTTTCTTT,CASSPLGQGDTEAFF
.,TRBV19,few,TRBJ2-5,TGTGCCAGTAGTATAGGTTTTACAGTCCAAGAGACCCAGTACTTC,CASSIGFTVQETQYF
.,TRBV19,.,TRBJ2-1,TGTGCCAGTAGTACGGCGGAAAGCTCCTACAATGAGCAGTTCTTC,CASSTAESSYNEQFF
TRBD2,TRBV19,once,TRBJ2-1,TGTGCCAGTAGTCCCGTGCTAGCGGGGGGACCCTATGAGCAGTTCTTC,CASSPVLAGGPYEQFF
.,TRBV5-5,.,TRBJ1-2,TGTGCCAGCAGCTTGTATCAAGCCTATGGCTACACCTTC,CASSLYQAYGYTF
.,TRBV7-3,.,TRBJ2-5,TGTGCCAGCAGCTCCCGGGGCGGACGGGGGGAGACCCAGTACTTC,CASSSRGGRGETQYF
TRBD1,TRBV12-3/TRBV12-4,once,TRBJ1-6,TGTGCCAGCAGTCAGGGGGCAGGTTCACCCCTCCACTTT,CASSQGAGSPLHF
TRBD1,TRBV19,.,TRBJ2-1,TGTGCCAGTAGTGTAGGGGGCGCGAGGAATGAGCAGTTCTTC,CASSVGGARNEQFF
TRBD1,TRBV2,.,TRBJ1-2,TGTGCCAGCAGAGCGGAGGGGGCCTCAGGCTACACCTTC,CASRAEGASGYTF
TRBD1,TRBV3-1/TRBV3-2,.,TRBJ1-1,TGTGCCAGCAGCCTAGGAGACAGGGTCACTGAAGCTTTCTTT,CASSLGDRVTEAFF
.,TRBV7-2,once,TRBJ2-7,TGTGCCAGCAGCTTCCCGGGAGACAACGAGCAGTACTTC,CASSFPGDNEQYF
TRBD2,TRBV6-2/TRBV6-3,.,TRBJ2-2,TGTGCCAGCAGTTACCCTAGCGGGGGGGTAAACACCGGGGAGCTGTTTTTT,CASSYPSGGVNTGELFF
TRBD1,TRBV29-1,.,TRBJ1-2,TGCAGCGCCTACGGGACAGGGTATGGCTACACCTTC,CSAYGTGYGYTF
TRBD1,TRBV6-2/TRBV6-3,.,TRBJ1-1,TGTGCCAGCAGTTACCCGGACAGGGGTGAAGCTTTCTTT,CASSYPDRGEAFF
.,TRBV6-5,.,TRBJ1-3,TGTGCCAGCAGCGTCGACAGCTCTGGAAACACCATATATTTT,CASSVDSSGNTIYF
.,TRBV24-1,.,TRBJ2-2,TGTGCCACCAGTGGGGCAGGGGCCCCTGGCACCGGGGAGCTGTTTTTT,CATSGAGAPGTGELFF
TRBD2,TRBV6-1,few,TRBJ2-1,TGTGCCAGCAGTGAATTTAACGTAGCGGGCTTATACAATGAGCAGTTCTTC,CASSEFNVAGLYNEQFF
.,TRBV6-5,.,TRBJ1-6,TGTGCCAGCTCTGGGGAGCACGGCTCACCCCTCCACTTT,CASSGEHGSPLHF
.,TRBV2,.,TRBJ1-5,TGTGCCAGCAGTGAGAGGAACTCTGGCAATCAGCCCCAGCATTTT,CASSERNSGNQPQHF
.,TRBV5-6,.,TRBJ1-4,TGTGCCAGCACCACCGGGGGGGAGGAAAAACTGTTTTTT,CASTTGGEEKLFF
.,TRBV5-5,.,TRBJ1-2,TGTGCCAGCAGTCCAGGGGTAGACTATGGCTACACCTTC,CASSPGVDYGYTF
TRBD1,TRBV11-2,few,TRBJ1-2,TGTGCCAGCAGCTTGTCCGGGACAGGGCTGAACTACACCTTC,CASSLSGTGLNYTF
TRBD2,TRBV11-2,.,TRBJ2-7,TGTGCCAGCAGCTTAGATCATGCGGGAGAGGGAGAGTACGAGCAGTACTTC,CASSLDHAGEGEYEQYF
.,TRBV9,.,TRBJ2-1,TGTGCCAGCAGCGTAGCAGGGCCGAGCTCCTACAATGAGCAGTTCTTC,CASSVAGPSSYNEQFF
TRBD1,TRBV7-9,few,TRBJ1-6,TGTGCCAGCAGCCCAGGACAGGGTTCACCCCTCCACTTT,CASSPGQGSPLHF
.,TRBV4-1,.,TRBJ2-7,TGCGCCAGCAGCCACGCCTTCGGGCCCGGGACAAACCACTACGAGCAGTACTTC,CASSHAFGPGTNHYEQYF
TRBD1,TRBV27,.,TRBJ1-5,TGTGCCAGCAGTACCGGGACAGCGATTGATCAGCCCCAGCATTTT,CASSTGTAIDQPQHF
.,TRBV5-1,.,TRBJ2-2,TGCGCCAGCAGCTTGGGACAGGTGACCGGGGAGCTGTTTTTT,CASSLGQVTGELFF
.,TRBV7-2,once,TRBJ1-5,TGTGCCAGCAGCTCTCCCGGGTTTAATGGGCCCCAGCATTTT,CASSSPGFNGPQHF
.,TRBV3-1/TRBV3-2,.,TRBJ2-7,TGTGCCAGCAGCCAAGCTATCGGGGTAAGGGAGCAGTACTTC,CASSQAIGVREQYF
.,TRBV19,once,TRBJ2-3,TGTGCCAGTAGTATGATATGGGGGGGCTGGGATACGCAGTATTTT,CASSMIWGGWDTQYF
TRBD1,TRBV5-1,.,TRBJ1-1,TGCGCCAGCAGGGCGAGGGGCTCAGGGGGCGTCACTGAAGCTTTCTTT,CASRARGSGGVTEAFF
.,TRBV29-1,.,TRBJ2-1,TGCAGCGTTGTAAGTCCCAGGGGAGATGAGCAGTTCTTC,CSVVSPRGDEQFF
.,TRBV2,.,TRBJ1-2,TGTGCCAGCATTGACAGGCTGATTAAGGACTATGGCTACACCTTC,CASIDRLIKDYGYTF
TRBD2,TRBV2,.,TRBJ2-5,TGTGCCAGCAGTGTAGGGCGGGGGGTAGAGACCCAGTACTTC,CASSVGRGVETQYF